The TCR beta chain described here comes from a study of cytomegalovirus exposure and HLA in healthy donors. Study as a whole: Earlier work reported 95 million to 130 million unique TCR beta sequences from roughly 180 million T cells. From HLA-typed donors, an early data release held roughly 80 million unique TCRs. Study results and caveats: Presence/absence analyses assumed roughly uniform sequencing depth across donors. A reported reduction in N-insertions relative to the approximately 640-donor mean was seen in an Asian-associated ancestry cluster in a later analysis.

V lost 3 bases to trimming and J lost 7 bases, with 13 bases between them. The CDR3 totals 13 residues. Germline-derived CDR1 and CDR2 are SGDLS and YYNGEE. Primers: 60 Vbeta forward and 13 Jbeta reverse. Measured with immunoSEQ multiplex PCR; TCRdb has only the in-frame clones, and not every one. There are around 200,000 clones in the sample; more than 65% occur only once, and about 1.3% lies in the top ten. A word on this clone: The antigen is unknown.

The sequenced sample consisted of PBMCs. This chain connects TRBV9 to TRBJ1-2; a weak D match, TRBD1 (6 bases). The origin of this receptor is a girl aged 2 to 10 in good health and CMV-seropositive. This CDR3 reads CASSALQGGGYTF. The CDR3 nucleotides are TGTGCCAGCAGCGCGTTACAGGGTGGTGGCTACACCTTC.